This T cell receptor beta chain was recovered during a study of spatial heterogeneity in lung cancer. General study results and limits: In tumors, expanded intratumoral alpha and beta TCR counts tracked mutation counts.

As for time point: sample taken at primary tumor resection. Between the trimmed V and J ends, which lost 4 bases and 10 bases, there was a span of 18 bases. Germline V gene lookup returns CDR1 SGDLS and CDR2 YYNGEE. The CDR3 has 15 residues. Each CDR3 protein is one row after TCRdb ran MiXCR on the 5' RACE reads. The data show about 8,100 distinct CDR3 sequences, around 12% seen once. Relative to its sample, this clonotype is medium-sized. The target antigen is unknown. This receptor was obtained from a male donor with early-stage non-small cell lung cancer. The V call is TRBV9, the J call TRBJ1-6, with D possibly matching TRBD1 (6 bases). The sequenced sample was lung tumor tissue, obtained at surgery. For the CDR3, the DNA is TGTGCCAGCAGCCCTAGTGTGGGGGGGCACTCACCCCTCCACTTT. Its translation is CASSPSVGGHSPLHF.